The present TCR beta chain was sequenced within a study of OX40 agonist ivuxolimab in advanced cancers. Turning to the study itself: All patients had ivuxolimab intravenously every 2 weeks at 0.01 to 10 mg/kg. The study, taken as a whole, reports: Low normalized clonal expansion also occurred in some nonresponding patients.

Sequencing used immunoSEQ multiplex PCR; TCRdb keeps in-frame clones, though not all of them. Of over 75,000 clones listed, roughly 86% are singletons. This clone turned up a few times. The antigen is undetermined. CDR1 is MNHNS, CDR2 SASEGT, per germline. V was shortened by 7 bases and J by 4 bases, with 8 bases between the two germline ends. The CDR3 length is 11 residues. The source was CD4+ or CD8+ T cells sorted from blood, collected in a trial of the OX40 agonist ivuxolimab. The origin of this receptor is an adult with an advanced solid tumor such as melanoma, head and neck, liver or kidney cancer. The V and J genes are TRBV6-1 and TRBJ2-7; D not resolved. CDR3 sequence reads: CASMTQYEQYV. CDR3 DNA: TGTGCCAGCATGACACAGTACGAGCAGTACGTC.